Below, 17 T cell receptor beta chains from the same sample are listed, as sequenced in a study of memory CD4+ T cells and cytomegalovirus serostatus. Sequencing was performed with immunoSEQ multiplex PCR; in TCRdb, only in-frame clones are kept and a portion is missing. The sample holds some 44,000 clones, 65% to 85% seen once. The sort gate was single viable CD3+CD4+CD8-CD45RO+ cells for memory CD4+ T cells. Sequences were obtained from memory CD4+ T cells from blood. The receptors shown here come from an adult in good health and CMV-seronegative.

This clone was seen a few times. The V call is TRBV2, the J call TRBJ1-6; D remains unclear. This CDR3 spans 11 amino acids. The germline V and J ends were trimmed by 8 bases and 10 bases, with 9 bases remaining between them. Germline lookup yields CDR1 SNHLY and CDR2 FYNNEI. CDR3 sequence (DNA): TGTGCCAGCCAGCAGGACTCACCCCTCCACTTT. Its protein is CASQQDSPLHF.

This clone was seen once. The rearrangement uses TRBV19 and TRBJ1-2, with D tentatively TRBD1 (6 bases). V lost 2 bases, J lost 0 bases, and 10 bases lay in between. The CDR3 consists of 15 residues. Germline V gene sequence: CDR1 LNHDA, CDR2 SQIVND (reference sequence). CDR3 coding DNA: TGTGCCAGTAGTATATTTGGGACATCTAACTATGGCTACACCTTC. This translates into CASSIFGTSNYGYTF.

This clone was recorded a few times. The CDR3 DNA sequence: TGTGCCACCAGCAGAGATGTGGTCCTGAACACCATATATTTT. Its translation: CATSRDVVLNTIYF. The rearrangement uses TRBV15 and TRBJ1-3; no clear D. Trimming shortened V by 0 bases and J by 7 bases, and 10 bases separated the two germline ends. CDR1 is LNHNV, CDR2 YYDKDF, per germline (reference sequence). CDR3 length: 14 residues.

This chain connects TRBV4-1 to TRBJ2-1; D uncertain. CDR1 is MGHRA, CDR2 YSYEKL, per germline. The CDR3 runs to 16 residues. The V end lost 1 base, the J end lost 3 bases, and 13 bases lay between the germline ends. The DNA of the CDR3 is TGCGCCAGCAGCCAAGTTGACCTTCTGGTCTACAATGAGCAGTTCTTC. Residues: CASSQVDLLVYNEQFF.

This clone showed up just a few times. The genes are TRBV2 and TRBJ1-5; D gene unclear. The CDR3 covers 14 residues. Germline CDR1 is SNHLY and CDR2 is FYNNEI. Trimming took 3 bases from V and 4 from J, leaving 10 bases between them. The CDR3, as DNA: TGTGCCAGCAGTGAGGCTGTTGCTAATCAGCCCCAGCATTTT. Its translation is CASSEAVANQPQHF.

This chain links TRBV7-9 with TRBJ2-1, with 7 positions matching TRBD1. This CDR3 spans 16 amino acids. CDR1 and CDR2 (germline): SEHNR, FQNEAQ (reference sequence). V gave up 5 bases and J gave up 3 bases; unmatched junction bases: 10. The CDR3 coding sequence is TGTGCCAGCAGCCCCCTAAGAGGGGACAGCTACAATGAGCAGTTCTTC. Its protein product is CASSPLRGDSYNEQFF.

V usage is TRBV5-1 and J usage is TRBJ2-1, with D hard to call. The CDR3 sequence is 16 residues long. V was trimmed by 4 bases and J by 3 bases, leaving 17 bases between them. Looked up from germline, CDR1 is SGHRS and CDR2 is YFSETQ. CDR3 sequence reads: CASSTLGPLNYNEQFF. The DNA for the CDR3 is TGCGCCAGCAGCACCCTCGGGCCCTTAAACTACAATGAGCAGTTCTTC.

V gene TRBV5-4 combines with J gene TRBJ2-3; weak D call: TRBD1 (5 bases). This CDR3 spans 13 amino acids. The germline V and J ends were trimmed by 3 bases and 4 bases, with 9 bases remaining between them. Germline V gene data show CDR1 as SGHNT and CDR2 as YYREEE (reference sequence). This CDR3 is CASSYRQSDTQYF. Here the CDR3 DNA reads TGTGCCAGCAGCTACCGACAGTCAGATACGCAGTATTTT.

J is TRBJ2-5 and V is TRBV6-5, with 7 nucleotides matching TRBD1. Matching the DNA end better, TRBJ2-7 makes the J call doubtful. The germline V gene encodes CDR1 MNHEY and CDR2 SVGAGI. The CDR3 is 14 amino acids. CDR3 loop: CASSYLRQGYEQYF. The CDR3 DNA is TGTGCCAGCAGTTATCTTCGACAGGGCTACGAGCAGTACTTC.

J is TRBJ2-5 and V is TRBV10-3, with unresolved D. CDR3 length: 14 residues. The V gene lost 4 bases and the J gene lost 7 bases, with 16 bases spanning the gap. Germline values: CDR1 ENHRY, CDR2 SYGVKD. CDR3 in DNA: TGTGCCATCAGTGCCAACGATTTCGGTGTGACCCAGTACTTC. Encoded protein: CAISANDFGVTQYF.

This clone was seen a single time. This chain connects TRBV27 to TRBJ1-2; TRBD1 matches at 9 bases. Looked up from germline, CDR1 is MNHEY and CDR2 is SMNVEV (reference sequence). Trimming removed 4 bases from V and 6 bases from J; junction bases left unmatched: 3. CDR3 length: 13 residues. The CDR3 sequence: CASSYRTGDGYTF. The CDR3 DNA reads TGTGCCAGCAGTTACAGGACAGGGGATGGCTACACCTTC.

The V and J genes are TRBV5-6 and TRBJ1-3, with D unclear. Between the trimmed V and J ends, which lost 2 bases and 0 bases, there was a span of 9 bases. This CDR3 region has 15 residues. Germline CDR1 and CDR2: SGHDT and YYEEEE. This CDR3 is CASSFGDFSGNTIYF. CDR3 nucleotides: TGTGCCAGCAGCTTCGGCGACTTCTCTGGAAACACCATATATTTT.

The chain combines TRBV11-2 with TRBJ1-4, with a weak D call TRBD1 (6 bases). The V end lost 5 bases, the J end lost 0 bases, and 16 bases lay between the germline ends. The CDR3 is made up of 17 amino acids. Germline CDR1 reads SGHAT; CDR2 reads FQNNGV. Here the CDR3 reads CASSIGGAASTNEKLFF. The CDR3 DNA is TGTGCCAGCAGCATAGGGGGGGCGGCTTCAACTAATGAAAAACTGTTTTTT.

In its sample, this clone was seen a few times. In DNA, the CDR3 is TGCGCCAGCAGCCAAGATCTCAGTAGGACCTATGGCTACACCTTC. Amino acids: CASSQDLSRTYGYTF. The chain links TRBV4-1 to TRBJ1-2; D not resolved. This CDR3 spans 15 amino acids. Germline values: CDR1 MGHRA, CDR2 YSYEKL. Between the trimmed V and J ends, which lost 0 bases and 4 bases, there was a span of 12 bases.

The chain joins TRBV6-1 to TRBJ2-7; 8 bases are a match to TRBD1. Trimming cost V 7 bases and J 2 bases; bases outside gene matches: 10. The germline V gene has CDR1 MNHNS and CDR2 SASEGT. The CDR3 length is 15 residues. CDR3 nucleotide sequence: TGTGCCAGCAAGCAGACAGGGGTCCTCACCTACGAGCAGTACTTC. This translates into CASKQTGVLTYEQYF.

V gene TRBV7-8 combines with J gene TRBJ1-3; no clear D gene. V lost 5 bases and J lost 0, with 14 bases in between. CDR3 size: 16 residues. CDR1 SGHVS and CDR2 FQNEAQ come from the germline V gene. The CDR3 sequence: CASSKTPGSSGNTIYF. The CDR3 nucleotides read TGTGCCAGCAGCAAAACCCCGGGGAGCTCTGGAAACACCATATATTTT.

Only one count was recorded for this clone. The chain couples TRBV19 to TRBJ2-2; possibly TRBD1 for D (6 bases). The CDR3 is made up of 15 amino acids. Germline CDR1 is LNHDA and CDR2 is SQIVND (reference sequence). Deletions cut 6 bases from V and 0 bases from J, with 11 bases between. The CDR3 nucleotides are TGTGCCAGTAGCTCAGGGGCCTCGAACACCGGGGAGCTGTTTTTT. This encodes CASSSGASNTGELFF.